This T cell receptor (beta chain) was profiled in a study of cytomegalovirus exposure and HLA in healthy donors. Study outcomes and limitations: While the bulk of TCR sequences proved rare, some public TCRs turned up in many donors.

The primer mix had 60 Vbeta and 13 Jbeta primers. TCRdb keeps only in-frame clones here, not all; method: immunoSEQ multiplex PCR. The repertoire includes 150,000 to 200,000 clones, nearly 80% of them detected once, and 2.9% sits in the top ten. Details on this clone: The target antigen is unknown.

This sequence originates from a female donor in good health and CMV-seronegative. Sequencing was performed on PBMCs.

The CDR3 bases are TGTGCCAGCAGCGATGACCCAGGTGGCTCCTACGAGCAGTACTTC. Translated: CASSDDPGGSYEQYF. The rearrangement uses TRBV28 and TRBJ2-7; D is undetermined. The length of the CDR3 is 15 residues. From germline, CDR1 is MDHEN and CDR2 SYDVKM. V was pared by 6 bases and J by 0 bases, with 15 bases between.